The rows below give T cell receptor beta chains drawn from one sample of a study of response to subunit inactivated influenza vaccine. TCRdb passed the RT-PCR reads through MiXCR, listing each CDR3 protein once. In the table there are a few hundred thousand distinct CDR3 sequences, approximately 7.3% of which are singletons. Sequencing was performed on PBMCs from blood, taken less than 30 months after vaccination. The receptors stem from a man in his fifties or sixties who received an inactivated influenza vaccine. Each CDR3 is given with its conserved first and last residue. The order of the fields is V gene, D gene, clone size, J gene, CDR3 DNA, CDR3 protein. The D gene is left open where the match is weak. Clone size is stated in some rows and not others, as once, few, many or a class when expanded.

v_call: TRBV20-1; d_call: .; clone_size: few; j_call: TRBJ1-2; cdr3_nt: TGCAGTGCTGCAGGGAGACCGGACTATGGCTACACCTTC; cdr3_aa: CSAAGRPDYGYTF
v_call: TRBV27; d_call: TRBD1; clone_size: many; j_call: TRBJ1-1; cdr3_nt: TGTGCCAGCTCCGACAGGGGGCTAACGAACACTGAAGCTTTCTTT; cdr3_aa: CASSDRGLTNTEAFF
v_call: TRBV10-3; d_call: .; clone_size: few; j_call: TRBJ2-2; cdr3_nt: TGTGCCATCACCTCCCTTTCTGGCGGTGGGGAGCTGTTTTTT; cdr3_aa: CAITSLSGGGELFF
v_call: TRBV30; d_call: TRBD1; clone_size: .; j_call: TRBJ1-1; cdr3_nt: TGTGCCTGGGCGACAGGGGGCGGTGGTACTGAAGCTTTCTTT; cdr3_aa: CAWATGGGGTEAFF
v_call: TRBV20-1; d_call: TRBD2; clone_size: .; j_call: TRBJ2-7; cdr3_nt: TGCAGTGCTAGGCTGGGGGGGATTGGCGAGCAGTACTTC; cdr3_aa: CSARLGGIGEQYF
v_call: TRBV7-2; d_call: TRBD2; clone_size: many; j_call: TRBJ2-5; cdr3_nt: TGTGCCAGCAGCTTAGGGACTAGCGGGACCCAGTACTTC; cdr3_aa: CASSLGTSGTQYF
v_call: TRBV2; d_call: .; clone_size: few; j_call: TRBJ1-4; cdr3_nt: TGTGCCACCCAGAGAACACAGGGCCCTTTTGAAAAACTGTTTTTT; cdr3_aa: CATQRTQGPFEKLFF
v_call: TRBV10-3; d_call: .; clone_size: .; j_call: TRBJ2-3; cdr3_nt: TGTGCCATCAGTGAGAGAACAGATACGCAGTATTTT; cdr3_aa: CAISERTDTQYF
v_call: TRBV5-1; d_call: .; clone_size: many; j_call: TRBJ1-1; cdr3_nt: TGCGCCAGCAGCTTGGAGGGCAGGGAAAACACTGAAGCTTTCTTT; cdr3_aa: CASSLEGRENTEAFF
v_call: TRBV4-1; d_call: .; clone_size: .; j_call: TRBJ2-3; cdr3_nt: TGCGCCAGCAGCCAAGATCGAGTAGCGAGAGATACGCAGTATTTT; cdr3_aa: CASSQDRVARDTQYF
v_call: TRBV7-6; d_call: .; clone_size: few; j_call: TRBJ2-7; cdr3_nt: TGTGCCAGCAGCCCGAAGGGAGGAAGAGTCGAGCAGTACTTC; cdr3_aa: CASSPKGGRVEQYF
v_call: TRBV29-1; d_call: .; clone_size: many; j_call: TRBJ2-5; cdr3_nt: TGCAGCGTTGTTGTGGCGGGCGAGACCCAGTACTTC; cdr3_aa: CSVVVAGETQYF
v_call: TRBV20-1; d_call: TRBD2; clone_size: .; j_call: TRBJ2-5; cdr3_nt: TGCAGTGCTCAACCGGGACTAGCGGGAGGCCTAGAGGAGACCCAGTACTTC; cdr3_aa: CSAQPGLAGGLEETQYF
v_call: TRBV14; d_call: TRBD2; clone_size: .; j_call: TRBJ2-1; cdr3_nt: TGTGCCAGCAGCCAAGCCCACCTAGCGGGAGCCTCCTACAATGAGCAGTTCTTC; cdr3_aa: CASSQAHLAGASYNEQFF
v_call: TRBV6-5; d_call: .; clone_size: .; j_call: TRBJ2-1; cdr3_nt: TGTGCCAGCACTTCCGGGACGGTCAACAATGAGCAGTTCTTC; cdr3_aa: CASTSGTVNNEQFF
v_call: TRBV3-1; d_call: TRBD2; clone_size: .; j_call: TRBJ2-1; cdr3_nt: TGTGCCAGCAGCGCTAGCGGGAGGCACAATGAGCAGTTCTTC; cdr3_aa: CASSASGRHNEQFF
v_call: TRBV29-1; d_call: .; clone_size: many; j_call: TRBJ2-2; cdr3_nt: .; cdr3_aa: CSVMGANFGAGELFF
v_call: TRBV6-5; d_call: TRBD1; clone_size: .; j_call: TRBJ1-2; cdr3_nt: TGTGCCAGCAGTTCCGACAGGGGGTGGGTTAACTATGGCTACACCTTC; cdr3_aa: CASSSDRGWVNYGYTF
v_call: TRBV10-3; d_call: .; clone_size: few; j_call: TRBJ2-1; cdr3_nt: TGTGCCATCAGTGAGGCGCCCTCGTACAATGAGCAGTTCTTC; cdr3_aa: CAISEAPSYNEQFF
v_call: TRBV3-1; d_call: .; clone_size: many; j_call: TRBJ2-2; cdr3_nt: TGTGCCAGCAGCCAAGATTTAGCCGGGGAGCTGTTTTTT; cdr3_aa: CASSQDLAGELFF
v_call: TRBV20-1; d_call: .; clone_size: .; j_call: TRBJ1-6; cdr3_nt: TGCAGTGCTCCCTTTACCGGGGGCGTGGGAAATTCACCCCTCCACTTT; cdr3_aa: CSAPFTGGVGNSPLHF
v_call: TRBV20-1; d_call: TRBD2; clone_size: .; j_call: TRBJ2-7; cdr3_nt: TGCAGTGCTCCTAGCGGCAGAGTCTACGAGCAGTACTTC; cdr3_aa: CSAPSGRVYEQYF
v_call: TRBV5-1; d_call: .; clone_size: .; j_call: TRBJ1-1; cdr3_nt: TGCGCCAGCATCCCCGGCAGCCCGGGGACCAACACTGAAGCTTTCTTT; cdr3_aa: CASIPGSPGTNTEAFF
v_call: TRBV30; d_call: .; clone_size: .; j_call: TRBJ1-6; cdr3_nt: TGTGCCTGGACAGGGGTCTCCTATAATTCACCCCTCCACTTT; cdr3_aa: CAWTGVSYNSPLHF
v_call: TRBV7-9; d_call: .; clone_size: many; j_call: TRBJ2-1; cdr3_nt: TGTGCCAGCAACCCCCAGGGTGTCCGCAACAATGAGCAGTTCTTC; cdr3_aa: CASNPQGVRNNEQFF
v_call: TRBV10-3; d_call: .; clone_size: few; j_call: TRBJ2-7; cdr3_nt: TGTGCCATCAGTGATTGGGCTTCGGACACCGGGGGCGAGCAGTACTTC; cdr3_aa: CAISDWASDTGGEQYF
v_call: TRBV20-1; d_call: TRBD2; clone_size: .; j_call: TRBJ2-3; cdr3_nt: TGCAGTGCTTCGGTTACTAGCGGGAGAACAGATACGCAGTATTTT; cdr3_aa: CSASVTSGRTDTQYF
v_call: TRBV7-2; d_call: TRBD1; clone_size: few; j_call: TRBJ2-7; cdr3_nt: TGTGCCAGCAGAACGGGACAGGGAACCTACGAGCAGTACTTC; cdr3_aa: CASRTGQGTYEQYF
v_call: TRBV27; d_call: .; clone_size: .; j_call: TRBJ1-3; cdr3_nt: TGTGCCAGCCGCCTCCAAGGAAACACCATATATTTT; cdr3_aa: CASRLQGNTIYF
v_call: TRBV4-3; d_call: .; clone_size: .; j_call: TRBJ2-3; cdr3_nt: TGCGCCAGCAGCCAAGATAGGGGCGTAAACACAGATACGCAGTATTTT; cdr3_aa: CASSQDRGVNTDTQYF
v_call: TRBV10-2; d_call: .; clone_size: many; j_call: TRBJ2-5; cdr3_nt: TGCGCCAGCAGTGAACGAGACAGGTTAGCCCAAGAGACCCAGTACTTC; cdr3_aa: CASSERDRLAQETQYF
v_call: TRBV29-1; d_call: TRBD2; clone_size: .; j_call: TRBJ2-1; cdr3_nt: TGCAGCGTTCCCGGACTAGCCTCCTACAATGAGCAGTTCTTC; cdr3_aa: CSVPGLASYNEQFF
v_call: TRBV6-5; d_call: TRBD1; clone_size: .; j_call: TRBJ1-5; cdr3_nt: TGTGCCAGCAGTTACAGTTCAGGGGGCGAGAAGCCCCAGCATTTT; cdr3_aa: CASSYSSGGEKPQHF